This T cell receptor (beta chain) was found in a study of blood T cell repertoires in COVID-19. Study-level background: Specimens from acute and convalescent COVID-19 originated in the United States, Italy and Spain. Sources were T cells, B-cell-depleted T cells, or PBMCs; the material itself was cDNA or gDNA.

Germline values: CDR1 SNHLY, CDR2 FYNNEI. CDR3 length: 12 residues. V dropped 9 bases and J dropped 4 bases, with 10 bases sitting between them. Original processing methods: Researchers report that nucleated cell counts were estimated from reference gene primer amplification. Libraries were prepared by immunoSEQ multiplex PCR; TCRdb keeps only in-frame clonotypes and omits some of them. That table supplies the V and J calls and clone size; D and trimming were determined from the DNA. The data contain hundreds of thousands of clones, approximately 86% of them singletons. The clonotype was recovered from a human donor in a cohort sampled during active COVID-19. What was sequenced was peripheral blood. V is TRBV2 and J is TRBJ1-3; D is ambiguous. The CDR3 reads CARETSGNTIYF. The CDR3, as DNA: TGTGCCAGGGAGACCTCCGGAAACACCATATATTTT.